The subject of this entry is one T cell receptor beta chain. RNA transcripts gave rise to amplified TCR beta CDR3 regions. First-round RT-PCR with HTBI primers amplified the TCR CDR3 region. TCRdb independently ran MiXCR on the multiplex PCR reads; one entry per CDR3 protein. The sample has under 400,000 distinct CDR3 sequences, roughly 25% seen once. This entry comes from a study of T cells in Graves' hyperthyroidism and ophthalmopathy. The CDR3 has 16 residues. V lost 0 bases and J 2 bases, leaving 12 bases between the germline ends. CDR1 SGHAT and CDR2 FQNNGV come from the germline V gene. The definition of stable Graves' hyperthyroidism was no ophthalmopathy progression within 18 months.

What was sequenced was blood. This receptor was obtained from a man in his fifties or sixties with Graves' hyperthyroidism. The chain joins TRBV11-2 to TRBJ2-3, with D maybe TRBD2 (6 bases). CDR3 sequence (DNA): TGTGCCAGCAGCTTAGAGGGGAGGCGGTCCACAGATACGCAGTATTTT. It is translated as CASSLEGRRSTDTQYF.